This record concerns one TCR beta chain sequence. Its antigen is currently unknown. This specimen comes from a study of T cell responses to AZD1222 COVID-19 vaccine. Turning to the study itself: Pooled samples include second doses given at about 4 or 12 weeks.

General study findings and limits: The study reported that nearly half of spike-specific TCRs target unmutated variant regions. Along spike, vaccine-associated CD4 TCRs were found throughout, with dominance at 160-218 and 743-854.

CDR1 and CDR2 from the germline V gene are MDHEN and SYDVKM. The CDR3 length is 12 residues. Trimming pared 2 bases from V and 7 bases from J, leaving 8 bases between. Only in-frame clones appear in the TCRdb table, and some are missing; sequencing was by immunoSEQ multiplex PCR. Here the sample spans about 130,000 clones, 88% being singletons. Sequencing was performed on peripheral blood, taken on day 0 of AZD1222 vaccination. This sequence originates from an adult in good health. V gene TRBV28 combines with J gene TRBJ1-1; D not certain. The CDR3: CASSLRRGEAFF. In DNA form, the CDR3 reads TGTGCCAGCAGTTTAAGGCGGGGTGAAGCTTTCTTT.